The 18 T cell receptor beta chains below all came from one sample that was sequenced in a study of blood T cell repertoires in COVID-19. Sequenced by immunoSEQ multiplex PCR; TCRdb stores in-frame clones only, minus some. The sample holds about 160,000 clones, 60% to 85% seen once. Material: peripheral blood. The receptor set was obtained from a man aged 55 to 69 with acute or convalescent COVID-19.

As concerns this clone: The identical CDR3 is also encoded by other nucleotide sequences in the sample. The chain uses TRBV19 and TRBJ2-5; D is perhaps TRBD1 (5 bases). The germline V and J ends were trimmed by 3 bases and 4 bases, with 9 bases remaining between them. This CDR3 is 13 amino acids long. Looked up from germline, CDR1 is LNHDA and CDR2 is SQIVND (reference sequence). CDR3 sequence (DNA): TGTGCCAGTAGTATGGGTAGGGGAGAGACCCAGTACTTC. Translated, it gives CASSMGRGETQYF.

The chain combines TRBV5-1 with TRBJ2-1; 13 bases line up with TRBD2. The CDR3 extends over 16 amino acids. Losses at the gene ends were 0 bases for V and 9 bases for J; bases not matched to a gene: 6. Germline CDR1 reads SGHRS; CDR2 reads YFSETQ. CDR3 nucleotides: TGCGCCAGCAGCTTGGAACTAGCGGGGGGGCCCTCTGAGCAGTTCTTC. Translation gives CASSLELAGGPSEQFF. Using reference TRBV5-1 and TRBJ2-1 for the parts outside the CDR3, the full variable domain is KAGVTQTPRYLIKTRGQQVTLSCSPISGHRSVSWYQQTPGQGLQFLFEYFSETQRNKGNFPGRFSGRQFSNSRSEMNVSTLELGDSALYLCASSLELAGGPSEQFFGPGTRLTVL.

The chain joins TRBV6-2 or TRBV6-3 to TRBJ2-5; D unresolved. V lost 0 bases and J 2 bases, leaving 22 bases between the germline ends. CDR1 and CDR2 (germline): MNHEY, SVGEGT. CDR3 length equals 19 residues. CDR3 nucleotide sequence: TGTGCCAGCAGTTACTCGTCGGTCGGTTTGTCATACGCTCAAGAGACCCAGTACTTC. Protein sequence: CASSYSSVGLSYAQETQYF.

The gene calls are TRBV7-8 and TRBJ2-3; 7 bases are shared with TRBD2. This CDR3 spans 14 amino acids. Germline V lookup: CDR1 SGHVS, CDR2 FQNEAQ. With 4 bases clipped from V and 6 bases from J, the junction kept 7 bases outside the gene matches. The CDR3 DNA reads as TGTGCCAGCAGCTACTTAGCGGGTGTGGATACGCAGTATTTT. Translated: CASSYLAGVDTQYF.

On this clone: Different DNA sequences within this sample yield the same CDR3. The J gene is TRBJ2-5, the V gene TRBV5-1, with D unclear. This CDR3 region has 12 residues. Looked up from germline, CDR1 is SGHRS and CDR2 is YFSETQ. Trimming pared 2 bases from V and 0 bases from J, leaving 2 bases between. The CDR3 sequence is CASSFNQETQYF. DNA of the CDR3: TGCGCCAGCAGCTTCAACCAAGAGACCCAGTACTTC.

This sequence joins TRBV7-2 and TRBJ1-4; D uncertain. Trimming cost V 8 bases and J 5 bases, with 18 bases left between them. Germline V gene lookup returns CDR1 SGHTA and CDR2 FQGNSA. This CDR3 contains 15 residues. As DNA, the CDR3 is TGTGCCAGCGGACTACGTCCGGGCCAAAATGAAAAACTGTTTTTT. It is translated as CASGLRPGQNEKLFF.

Turning to this clone: One junction end does not reproduce the germline sequence, and a read error may be involved. The chain is built from TRBV7-7 and TRBJ2-5, with 7 positions matching TRBD1. The CDR3 totals 13 residues. The germline CDR1 and CDR2 sequences are SSHAT and FNYEAQ (reference sequence). In DNA, the CDR3 is TGTGCTAGCAGCCCCGGGACAGAGGGGACCCAGTACTTC. Its translation: CASSPGTEGTQYF.

The CDR3 nucleotides read TGTGCCAGAAGCACTATCGGACAGGGGCGCTACGAGCAGTACTTC. It yields the protein CARSTIGQGRYEQYF. J is TRBJ2-7 and V is TRBV5-3; 9 bases align to TRBD1. TRBV5-3 is noted as an ORF with a role that remains uncertain. V lost 4 bases and J lost 3; bases outside the gene matches: 8. The length of the CDR3 is 15 residues.

This clone has only one observation. This chain links TRBV11-2 with TRBJ2-1; D is unresolved. The germline V and J ends were trimmed by 6 bases and 1 base, with 7 bases remaining between them. The CDR3 runs to 13 residues. In germline, CDR1 is SGHAT, CDR2 FQNNGV. CDR3 region: CASSRSSYNEQFF. The DNA of the CDR3 is TGTGCCAGCAGTAGGAGTTCCTACAATGAGCAGTTCTTC.

The chain is built from TRBV7-8 and TRBJ1-1; unclear D gene. Trimming removed 5 bases from V and 0 bases from J, with 13 bases in between. The CDR3 consists of 15 residues. CDR1 SGHVS and CDR2 FQNEAQ come from the germline V gene. The CDR3 nucleotides are TGTGCCAGCAGCCGAGGGCTGATTATGAACACTGAAGCTTTCTTT. This gives the protein CASSRGLIMNTEAFF.

J is TRBJ1-1 and V is TRBV6-5; perhaps TRBD1 as D (5 bases). The CDR3 loop spans 11 amino acids. Germline V CDR1 and CDR2: MNHEY, SVGAGI. V shed 5 bases and J shed 5 bases, with 6 bases lying between them. The CDR3 DNA reads TGTGCCAGCAGTAACAGGACTGAAGCTTTCTTT. The encoded protein is CASSNRTEAFF.

The V gene is TRBV7-8, the J gene TRBJ2-7; TRBD2 matches 8 bases. Per the germline V gene, CDR1 is SGHVS and CDR2 is FQNEAQ. The CDR3 spans 16 residues. The V gene end was trimmed by 4 bases and the J gene end by 0 bases; junction bases not matched to a gene: 8. CDR3 loop: CASSSGGGRGSYEQYF. DNA for the CDR3: TGTGCCAGCAGCTCCGGGGGGGGAAGGGGCTCCTACGAGCAGTACTTC.

The CDR3 coding sequence is TGCGCCAGCAGTAGGAGCGGGCGGGGCCGTTCGGGAGAGACCCAGTACTTC. As protein: CASSRSGRGRSGETQYF. The chain combines TRBV5-1 with TRBJ2-5; TRBD2 is a possible D gene (6 bases). The CDR3 extends over 17 amino acids. Trimming pared 5 bases from V and 4 bases from J, leaving 24 bases between. Germline assignment: CDR1 SGHRS and CDR2 YFSETQ. Based on the CDR3 plus reference TRBV5-1 and TRBJ2-5, the full variable domain is KAGVTQTPRYLIKTRGQQVTLSCSPISGHRSVSWYQQTPGQGLQFLFEYFSETQRNKGNFPGRFSGRQFSNSRSEMNVSTLELGDSALYLCASSRSGRGRSGETQYFGPGTRLLVL.

The chain is built from TRBV18 and TRBJ1-1, with TRBD1 as a possible D gene (6 bases). Germline lookup yields CDR1 KGHSH and CDR2 LQKENI. The ends were cut back, 3 bases at V and 2 bases at J, with 16 bases in the middle. This CDR3 contains 16 residues. The chain's CDR3 is CASSPRGVGINTEAFF. Written as DNA, the CDR3 is TGTGCCAGCTCACCCAGGGGAGTGGGGATCAACACTGAAGCTTTCTTT.

The chain uses TRBV5-1 and TRBJ2-3, with 12 nucleotides matching TRBD2. This CDR3 has 15 residues. Germline-derived CDR1 and CDR2 are SGHRS and YFSETQ. J lost 5 bases, V lost 0 bases, and 1 base had no gene match. The CDR3 region has the DNA TGCGCCAGCAGCTTGGCGGGACTAGCGGGAGATACGCAGTATTTT. Its protein product is CASSLAGLAGDTQYF.

The chain couples TRBV7-8 to TRBJ1-1; D might be TRBD1 (5 bases). Germline-derived CDR1 and CDR2 are SGHVS and FQNEAQ. CDR3 length: 14 residues. Trimming stripped 1 base from V and 5 bases from J, with 11 bases between. CDR3 amino acids: CASSLGRVVTEAFF. The CDR3 nucleotides are TGTGCCAGCAGCTTAGGCAGGGTTGTAACTGAAGCTTTCTTT.

The chain joins TRBV19 to TRBJ1-2; TRBD1 is a possible D gene (6 bases). The CDR3 is 12 residues long. V was pared by 4 bases and J by 8 bases, with 11 bases between. Germline V lookup: CDR1 LNHDA, CDR2 SQIVND (reference sequence). The CDR3 coding sequence is TGTGCCAGTAGTAGGACAGTTAGCGGCTACACCTTC. It encodes CASSRTVSGYTF.

The rearrangement uses TRBV2 and TRBJ2-2, with a possible D match to TRBD1 (6 bases). Germline V lookup: CDR1 SNHLY, CDR2 FYNNEI. CDR3 length: 14 amino acids. V was shortened by 3 bases and J by 8 bases, with 13 bases between the two germline ends. Here the CDR3 DNA reads TGTGCCAGCAGTGATGTGGGGACAAGAGGGGAGCTGTTTTTT. Amino acid sequence: CASSDVGTRGELFF.